This TCR beta chain came from a study of T cells after posttransplantation cyclophosphamide. Libraries were prepared by immunoSEQ multiplex PCR; TCRdb keeps only in-frame clonotypes and omits some of them. The repertoire has approximately 23,000 clones, around 86% of them found once; the top ten carry 6.3%. The CDR3 is made up of 12 amino acids. The germline V and J ends were trimmed by 7 bases and 10 bases, with 16 bases remaining between them. Germline V gives CDR1 SNHLY, CDR2 FYNNEI. Sample: PBMCs. The TCR sequence derives from a woman aged 55-69 years with a blood cancer, CMV-positive, and with a related stem cell donor. The rearrangement uses TRBV2 and TRBJ1-1; the D gene is possibly TRBD1 (6 bases). This chain's CDR3 is CASTSGGPGAFF. The CDR3 DNA is TGTGCCAGCACCTCGGGGGGCCCCGGAGCTTTCTTT.